The 7 T cell receptor gamma chains listed next were all sequenced from one sample in a study of gamma-delta T cells after stem cell transplantation. TCRdb reprocessed the RT-PCR reads using CATT. Among some 1,800 gamma-chain clones listed, 18% were seen once. The source material was gamma-delta T cells. All receptors derive from a human donor. It is not recorded whose cells these are; they may come from a transplant donor.

As regards this clone: A clone one base away is much larger, so this may be a read error. The chain is built from TRGV4 and TRGJ1 or TRGJ2. CDR3 length: 9 amino acids. Germline CDR1 reads EGSTGY; CDR2 reads YDSYTSSV. DNA of the CDR3: TGTGCCACCTGGGATAAGGAACTCTTT. As protein: CATWDKELF.

The CDR3 DNA reads TGTGCCACCTGGGACACCTTGTGGGGTAGTGATTGGATCAAGACGTTT. Its protein is CATWDTLWGSDWIKTF. The chain joins TRGV3 to TRGJP2. Germline V CDR1 and CDR2: VTNTFY, YDVSTARD (reference sequence). The trim removed 2 bases at V and 3 bases at J, leaving 9 bases unmatched. The CDR3 contains 16 residues.

As concerns this clone: The sample holds other DNA sequences that translate to the same CDR3. The rearrangement joins TRGV2 to TRGJ1 or TRGJ2. V shed 0 bases, J shed 4 bases, and the junction held 3 bases outside the gene matches. The CDR3 is 13 residues long. Looked up from germline, CDR1 is EGSNGY and CDR2 is YDSYNSKV. The CDR3 sequence is CATWDGPYYKKLF. Written as DNA, the CDR3 is TGTGCCACCTGGGACGGGCCCTATTATAAGAAACTCTTT.

A word on this clone: One junction end disagrees with the germline gene, perhaps due to a read error. The rearrangement joins TRGV2 to TRGJ1 or TRGJ2. CDR3 length equals 13 residues. The germline gives CDR1 EGSNGY, CDR2 YDSYNSKV. This chain's CDR3 is CATWDDYYYKKLF. In DNA form, the CDR3 reads TGTGCCACCTGGGACGACTATTATTATAAGAAGCTCTTT.

This chain joins TRGV4 and TRGJ1 or TRGJ2. The V gene end was trimmed by 0 bases and the J gene end by 4 bases; junction bases not matched to a gene: 9. This CDR3 spans 15 amino acids. The germline CDR1 and CDR2 sequences are EGSTGY and YDSYTSSV. The CDR3 region has the DNA TGTGCCACCTGGGATGGGCAAGAATGCTATTATAAGAAACTCTTT. It translates to CATWDGQECYYKKLF.

In this sample, this clone turned up a few times. The V gene is TRGV8, the J gene TRGJP1. Germline V gene lookup returns CDR1 VENAVY and CDR2 YDSYNSRV. J lost 0 bases, V lost 3 bases, and 1 base had no gene match. The CDR3 length is 14 residues. The CDR3, as DNA: TGTGCCACCTGGGATTATACCACTGGTTGGTTCAAGATATTT. Protein sequence: CATWDYTTGWFKIF.

This clone ranks as large. CDR3 DNA: TGTGCCTTGTGGGAATCCCCGAGTAGAATTTATTATAAGAAACTCTTT. Protein product: CALWESPSRIYYKKLF. The chain links TRGV9 to TRGJ1 or TRGJ2. The germline V gene encodes CDR1 GITISATS and CDR2 ISYDGTV (reference sequence). Germline trimming cut 4 bases from V and 3 bases from J; bases unmatched to any gene: 15. The length of the CDR3 is 16 residues.